What follows is one TCR beta chain and its context. The antigen is undetermined. In the same sample, other DNA sequences code for this CDR3. The table came from immunoSEQ multiplex PCR; TCRdb's copy has only in-frame clones and leaves some out. This sample has tens of thousands of clones, with approximately 89% found just once. This record comes from a study of T cells in narcolepsy. Study at large: Enrolled donors included narcolepsy type 1 or type 2 patients and healthy controls.

V was clipped by 7 bases and J by 9 bases, with 16 bases between them. This CDR3 spans 13 amino acids. The germline CDR1 and CDR2 sequences are LNHDA and SQIVND (reference sequence). Study-wide findings and caveats: Healthy controls reportedly lacked the autoreactive clonotypes serially found in patients' blood.

This sequence was found in a human donor in good health. The chain links TRBV19 to TRBJ1-5; maybe TRBD1 (6 bases). Sequencing was performed on memory (CD45RA-) CD4+ T cells from blood. This CDR3 is CASTYRAGPPQHF. DNA for the CDR3: TGTGCCAGTACTTACAGGGCTGGTCCGCCCCAGCATTTT.